The 2 T cell receptor beta chains listed next were all sequenced from one sample in a study of T cell repertoires and Cas9 in healthy adults. The data were produced by immunoSEQ multiplex PCR, yet TCRdb's version contains in-frame clones alone and is incomplete. The table shows about 15,000 clones, with around 86% occurring only once. The sample consisted of Tregs (CD4+, CD25+, CD127-, CD137-, CD154-) from PBMCs; culture status not recorded. The receptors here all came from a human donor in good health.

This sequence joins TRBV25-1 and TRBJ1-1; D remains unclear. Germline V gene lookup returns CDR1 MGHDK and CDR2 SYGVNS. Trimming removed 7 bases at V and 4 bases at J, with 13 bases between. This CDR3 region has 13 residues. DNA for the CDR3: TGTGCCAGCATCATGGGCGGTGGCACTGAAGCTTTCTTT. Translation: CASIMGGGTEAFF. The full variable domain, in which reference TRBV25-1 and TRBJ1-1 provide the parts outside the CDR3, is EADIYQTPRYLVIGTGKKITLECSQTMGHDKMYWYQQDPGMELHLIHYSYGVNSTEKGDLSSESTVSRIRTEHFPLTLESARPSHTSQYLCASIMGGGTEAFFGQGTRLTVV.

V is TRBV30 and J is TRBJ1-6; weak D call: TRBD1 (5 bases). The CDR3 has 14 residues. The germline CDR1 and CDR2 sequences are GTSNPN and SVGIG (reference sequence). The germline V and J ends were trimmed by 4 bases and 9 bases, with 16 bases remaining between them. The CDR3 loop is CAWNPRDLLSPLHF. CDR3 in DNA: TGTGCCTGGAATCCCCGGGACCTCCTTTCACCCCTCCACTTT.